A single sample gave rise to the 20 T cell receptor beta chains below, sequenced in a study of T cell responses to AZD1222 COVID-19 vaccine. The method was immunoSEQ multiplex PCR; TCRdb's version includes in-frame clones alone and lacks a portion of them. Among 150,000 to 200,000 clones listed, around 93% were seen once. Source: peripheral blood, taken on day 0 of AZD1222 vaccination. These receptors originate from an adult in good health.

The genes are TRBV9 and TRBJ1-1; TRBD1 might be the D (5 bases). V was trimmed by 3 bases and J by 11 bases, leaving 17 bases between them. Looked up from germline, CDR1 is SGDLS and CDR2 is YYNGEE. This CDR3 contains 13 residues. CDR3 in amino acids: CASSARDSGRAFF. CDR3 nucleotides: TGTGCCAGCAGCGCGCGGGACTCGGGGAGGGCTTTCTTT.

This clone was recorded once. The chain is built from TRBV11-2 and TRBJ1-3; 8 positions agree with TRBD1. Germline V CDR1 and CDR2: SGHAT, FQNNGV. The CDR3 is 15 amino acids. V dropped 5 bases and J dropped 5; count of bases not matched to a gene: 8. In DNA form, the CDR3 reads TGTGCCAGCAGCGGAATCAGGGGGCCGAGAAACACCATATATTTT. This gives the protein CASSGIRGPRNTIYF.

This clone came up once. V is TRBV6-2 or TRBV6-3 and J is TRBJ2-1, with TRBD2 matching 9 bases. CDR1 MNHEY and CDR2 SVGEGT come from the germline V gene. The CDR3 covers 19 residues. J lost 0 bases, V lost 3 bases, and 12 bases had no gene match. The CDR3 nucleotides are TGTGCCAGCAGTTATACGGTAGGGACTAGCAGATACTCCTACAATGAGCAGTTCTTC. Amino acids: CASSYTVGTSRYSYNEQFF.

The rearrangement links TRBV30 to TRBJ2-1, with TRBD2 matching over 10 bases. Germline CDR1 reads GTSNPN; CDR2 reads SVGIG (reference sequence). CDR3 length: 15 amino acids. Trimming took 1 base from V and 2 from J; bases not matched to a gene: 2. The CDR3 protein is CAWSGSGRTYNEQFF. In DNA, the CDR3 is TGTGCCTGGAGTGGTAGCGGGAGGACCTACAATGAGCAGTTCTTC. The full variable domain, rest sourced from reference TRBV30 and TRBJ2-1, is SQTIHQWPATLVQPVGSPLSLECTVEGTSNPNLYWYRQAAGRGLQLLFYSVGIGQISSEVPQNLSASRPQDRQFILSSKKLLLSDSGFYLCAWSGSGRTYNEQFFGPGTRLTVL.

The chain uses TRBV10-3 and TRBJ2-7, with D perhaps being TRBD1 or TRBD2 (5 bases each). The CDR3 loop spans 16 amino acids. Germline-derived CDR1 and CDR2 are ENHRY and SYGVKD. With 4 bases removed from V and 0 bases from J, the gap between germline ends came to 16 bases. CDR3 in DNA: TGTGCCATCAGTGGGGGGAACAGGCAACCCTCCTACGAGCAGTACTTC. Translating it yields CAISGGNRQPSYEQYF.

As for this clone: Other DNA sequences within the sample encode an identical CDR3. The chain couples TRBV19 to TRBJ1-3; a weak D match, TRBD1 (6 bases). The CDR3 has 14 amino acids. CDR1 and CDR2 (germline): LNHDA, SQIVND (reference sequence). V was trimmed by 5 bases and J by 0 bases, leaving 8 bases between them. DNA for the CDR3: TGTGCCAGTAGTGACAGGAGCTCTGGAAACACCATATATTTT. As protein: CASSDRSSGNTIYF.

This sequence joins TRBV5-3 and TRBJ1-1; TRBD1 aligns across 8 bases. TRBV5-3 is noted as an ORF with a role that remains uncertain. The CDR3 has 13 residues. V trimming: 4 bases; J trimming: 3 bases; junction bases outside the gene matches: 2. The CDR3 here is CARSPDRDTEAFF. CDR3 sequence (DNA): TGTGCCAGAAGCCCGGACAGGGACACTGAAGCTTTCTTT.

The chain uses TRBV14 and TRBJ2-1; 10 bases fit TRBD2. The CDR3 runs 15 residues. V lost 3 bases, J lost 7 bases, and 6 bases stayed unmatched. Germline CDR1 is SGHDN and CDR2 is FVKESK. CDR3 DNA sequence: TGTGCCAGCAGCCAGTATTTAGCGGGAGGTAATGAGCAGTTCTTC. Translating gives CASSQYLAGGNEQFF.

The chain links TRBV6-1 to TRBJ2-7; either TRBD1 or TRBD2 may fit D (5 bases each). The germline V and J ends were trimmed by 0 bases and 1 base, with 7 bases remaining between them. The CDR3 extends over 14 amino acids. The germline V gene encodes CDR1 MNHNS and CDR2 SASEGT. CDR3 region: CASSEAGASYEQYF. CDR3 DNA: TGTGCCAGCAGTGAAGCCGGGGCGTCCTACGAGCAGTACTTC.

The CDR3 loop reads CSASRDRLNEQFF. DNA of the CDR3: TGCAGTGCTAGTCGAGACAGGCTCAATGAGCAGTTCTTC. The chain is built from TRBV20-1 and TRBJ2-1; D is possibly TRBD1 (6 bases). This CDR3 is built from 13 residues. Germline V CDR1 and CDR2: DFQATT, SNEGSKA (reference sequence). Trimming shortened V by 3 bases and J by 6 bases, and 12 bases separated the two germline ends.

This rearrangement joins TRBV6-5 to TRBJ1-3; D ambiguous. The length of the CDR3 is 13 residues. Germline CDR1 is MNHEY and CDR2 is SVGAGI. Trimming removed 6 bases at V and 8 bases at J, with 14 bases between. DNA for the CDR3: TGTGCCAGCAGCCTAGGCCCCCGGGACACCATATATTTT. Residues: CASSLGPRDTIYF.

This chain uses TRBV12-3 or TRBV12-4 with TRBJ1-2; TRBD1 is a possible D gene (6 bases). Between the trimmed V and J ends, which lost 6 bases and 4 bases, there was a span of 9 bases. The CDR3 is 12 amino acids. CDR3 region: CASSQTGYGYTF. The CDR3 region has the DNA TGTGCCAGCAGCCAGACAGGCTATGGCTACACCTTC.

The chain couples TRBV27 to TRBJ2-1, with 12 positions matching TRBD2. With V trimmed by 4 bases and J by 8 bases, 9 bases remained unmatched. The CDR3 contains 16 residues. Germline CDR1 is MNHEY and CDR2 is SMNVEV (reference sequence). The CDR3 reads CASSYPGTSGLDEQFF. As DNA, the CDR3 is TGTGCCAGCAGTTACCCCGGGACTAGCGGGCTAGATGAGCAGTTCTTC.

V gene TRBV24-1 combines with J gene TRBJ2-5; D call uncertain. The germline V gene has CDR1 KGHDR and CDR2 SFDVKD. The CDR3 runs 15 residues. Trimming removed 6 bases from V and 1 base from J, with 14 bases in between. This CDR3 reads CATSTPGQSQETQYF. The CDR3 nucleotides are TGTGCCACCAGTACCCCCGGGCAAAGCCAAGAGACCCAGTACTTC.

This clone came up a few times. As DNA, the CDR3 is TGTGCCAGCAGAAAGGGGTTAGAGGGTAATTCACCCCTCCACTTT. It translates to CASRKGLEGNSPLHF. The chain recombines TRBV6-5 with TRBJ1-6; possibly TRBD1 for D (5 bases). The CDR3 consists of 15 residues. Trimming pared 6 bases from V and 6 bases from J, leaving 15 bases between. The germline V gene encodes CDR1 MNHEY and CDR2 SVGAGI.

This clone was detected only once. The chain has TRBV10-3 and TRBJ1-1; D is possibly TRBD1 (5 bases). Germline V gene data show CDR1 as ENHRY and CDR2 as SYGVKD. The CDR3 spans 12 residues. V shed 6 bases and J shed 1 base, with 6 bases lying between them. CDR3 protein: CAIRDRNTEAFF. In DNA, the CDR3 is TGTGCCATCAGAGACAGGAACACTGAAGCTTTCTTT.

This clone has a single count. V usage is TRBV19 and J usage is TRBJ2-3; D not certain. The CDR3 contains 17 residues. In germline, CDR1 is LNHDA, CDR2 SQIVND (reference sequence). Between the trimmed V and J ends, which lost 0 bases and 0 bases, there was a span of 13 bases. Here the CDR3 reads CASSIDFSLTSTDTQYF. CDR3 nucleotides: TGTGCCAGTAGTATAGATTTTAGTCTGACTAGCACAGATACGCAGTATTTT.

The J gene is TRBJ2-7, the V gene TRBV6-2 or TRBV6-3, with 8 positions matching TRBD1. The ends lost 2 bases at V and 4 bases at J; junction bases unmatched: 13. Germline values: CDR1 MNHEY, CDR2 SVGEGT. This CDR3 is 17 amino acids long. DNA of the CDR3: TGTGCCAGCAGTTACCCGCGACAGGGGCGAAGGGAATACGAGCAGTACTTC. This encodes CASSYPRQGRREYEQYF.

V gene TRBV7-3 combines with J gene TRBJ2-3; 10 positions agree with TRBD2. This CDR3 contains 16 residues. Germline CDR1 reads SGHTA; CDR2 reads FQGTGA. V trimming: 6 bases; J trimming: 6 bases; junction bases outside the gene matches: 12. The CDR3 sequence is CASSSQPGLASDTQYF. CDR3 DNA sequence: TGTGCCAGCAGTTCACAGCCGGGACTAGCGTCGGATACGCAGTATTTT.

The chain uses TRBV29-1 and TRBJ2-7, with 8 bases fitting TRBD2. With V trimmed by 4 bases and J by 2 bases, 4 bases remained unmatched. Germline V gene data show CDR1 as SQVTM and CDR2 as ANQGSEA. CDR3 size: 13 residues. DNA for the CDR3: TGCAGCGTTGCGGGGGGGCAGGCCTACGAGCAGTACTTC. Protein sequence: CSVAGGQAYEQYF.